The present T cell receptor beta chain was sequenced within a study of cytomegalovirus exposure and HLA in healthy donors. Assay: immunoSEQ multiplex PCR; the TCRdb copy retains only in-frame clones and omits some. This sample yields 70,000 or so clones, of which over 90% are seen a single time; approximately 0.93% belongs to the top ten. Study-level points and caveats: For most TCR sequences rarity was the rule, although some public TCRs occurred in many donors. A few chains tied to CMV proved CMV antigen-specific in vitro. Diagnosis of cytomegalovirus status made by the classifier reportedly showed high specificity and sensitivity.

Germline CDR1 is MNHEY and CDR2 is SVGAGI. CDR3 size: 13 residues. V dropped 5 bases and J dropped 6 bases, with 13 bases sitting between them. As to this clone: What it recognizes is unknown.

This sequence joins TRBV6-5 and TRBJ1-2; D may be TRBD1 (6 bases). Sequencing used PBMCs. This sequence originates from a woman aged 18 to 35 in good health and CMV-seronegative. CDR3 coding DNA: TGTGCCAGCAGTCGTACCAGGGGCGATGGCTACACCTTC. This translates into CASSRTRGDGYTF.